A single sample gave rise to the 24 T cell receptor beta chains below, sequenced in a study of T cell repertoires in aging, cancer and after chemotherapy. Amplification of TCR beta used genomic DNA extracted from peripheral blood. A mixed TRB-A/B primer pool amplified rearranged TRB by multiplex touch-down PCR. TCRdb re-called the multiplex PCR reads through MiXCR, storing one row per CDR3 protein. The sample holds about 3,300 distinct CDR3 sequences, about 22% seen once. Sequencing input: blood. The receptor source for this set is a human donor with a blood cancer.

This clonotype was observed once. CDR3 protein: CASIGPGQGATEAFF. As DNA, the CDR3 is TGTGCCAGCATCGGGCCGGGACAGGGGGCCACTGAAGCTTTCTTT. The genes are TRBV7-2 and TRBJ1-1, with 12 bases aligning to TRBD1. Germline assignment: CDR1 SGHTA and CDR2 FQGNSA. The CDR3 totals 15 residues. Trimming at V came to 7 bases and at J to 4 bases, leaving 7 bases not matched to a gene.

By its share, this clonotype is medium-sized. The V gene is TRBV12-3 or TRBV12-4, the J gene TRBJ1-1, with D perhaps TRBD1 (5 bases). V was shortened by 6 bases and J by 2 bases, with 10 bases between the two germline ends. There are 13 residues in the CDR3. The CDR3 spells CASRKTVNTEAFF. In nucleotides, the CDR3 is TGTGCCAGCAGGAAGACAGTTAACACTGAAGCTTTCTTT.

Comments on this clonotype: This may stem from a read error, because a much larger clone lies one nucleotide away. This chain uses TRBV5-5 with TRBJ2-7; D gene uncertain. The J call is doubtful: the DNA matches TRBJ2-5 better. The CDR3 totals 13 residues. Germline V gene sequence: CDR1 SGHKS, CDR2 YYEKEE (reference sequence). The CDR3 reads CTSSPESQGTQYF. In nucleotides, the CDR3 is TGTACCAGCAGCCCAGAAAGCCAAGGGACCCAGTACTTC.

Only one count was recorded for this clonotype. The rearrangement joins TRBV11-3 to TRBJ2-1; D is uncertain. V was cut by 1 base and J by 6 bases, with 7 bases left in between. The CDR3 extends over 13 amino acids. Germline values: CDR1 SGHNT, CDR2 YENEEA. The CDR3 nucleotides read TGTGCCAGCAGCTTAGGGGTTTCCAATGAGCAGTTCTTC. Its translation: CASSLGVSNEQFF.

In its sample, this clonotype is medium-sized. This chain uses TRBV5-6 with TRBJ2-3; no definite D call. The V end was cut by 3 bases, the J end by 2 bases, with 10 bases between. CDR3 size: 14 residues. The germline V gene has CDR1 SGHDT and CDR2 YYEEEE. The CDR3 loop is CASSYMGATDTQYF. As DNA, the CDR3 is TGTGCCAGCAGCTACATGGGCGCCACAGATACGCAGTATTTT.

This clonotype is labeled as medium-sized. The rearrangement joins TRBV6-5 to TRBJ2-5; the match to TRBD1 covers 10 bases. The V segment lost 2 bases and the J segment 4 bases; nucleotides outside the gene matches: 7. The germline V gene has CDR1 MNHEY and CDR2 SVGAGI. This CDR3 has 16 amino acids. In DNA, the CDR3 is TGTGCCAGCAGTTACCTCCGGACAGGGGGGGGAGAGACCCAGTACTTC. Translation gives CASSYLRTGGGETQYF.

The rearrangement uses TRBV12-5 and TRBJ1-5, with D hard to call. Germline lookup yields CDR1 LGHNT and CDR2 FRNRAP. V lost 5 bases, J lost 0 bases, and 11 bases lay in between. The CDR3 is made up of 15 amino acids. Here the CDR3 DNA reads TGTGCTAGTGGTAAGGACGGTAATAGCAATCAGCCCCAGCATTTT. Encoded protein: CASGKDGNSNQPQHF.

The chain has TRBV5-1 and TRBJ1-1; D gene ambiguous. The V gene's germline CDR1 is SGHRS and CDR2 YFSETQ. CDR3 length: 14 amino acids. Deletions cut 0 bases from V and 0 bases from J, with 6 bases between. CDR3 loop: CASSLASLNTEAFF. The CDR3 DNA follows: TGCGCCAGCAGCTTGGCCAGCTTGAACACTGAAGCTTTCTTT.

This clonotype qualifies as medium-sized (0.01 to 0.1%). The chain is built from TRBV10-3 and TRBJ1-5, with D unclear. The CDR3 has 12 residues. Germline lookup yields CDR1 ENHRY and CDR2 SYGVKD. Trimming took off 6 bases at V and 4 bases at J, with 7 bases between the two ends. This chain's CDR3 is CAIRDANQPQHF. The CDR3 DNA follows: TGTGCCATCAGGGACGCTAATCAGCCCCAGCATTTT.

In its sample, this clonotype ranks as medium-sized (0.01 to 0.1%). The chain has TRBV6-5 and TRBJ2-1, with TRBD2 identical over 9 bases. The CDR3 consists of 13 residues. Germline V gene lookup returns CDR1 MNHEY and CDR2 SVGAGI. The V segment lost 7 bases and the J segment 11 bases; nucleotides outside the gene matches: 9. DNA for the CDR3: TGTGCCAGCAACGGCGGGAGGGGGGCTCAGCAGTTCTTC. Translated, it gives CASNGGRGAQQFF.

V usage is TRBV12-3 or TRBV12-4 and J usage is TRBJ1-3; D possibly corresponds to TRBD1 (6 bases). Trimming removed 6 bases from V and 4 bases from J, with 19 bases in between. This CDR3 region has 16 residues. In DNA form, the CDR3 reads TGTGCCAGCAGACTGGCGGACAGTTCTATCGGAAACACCATATATTTT. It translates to CASRLADSSIGNTIYF.

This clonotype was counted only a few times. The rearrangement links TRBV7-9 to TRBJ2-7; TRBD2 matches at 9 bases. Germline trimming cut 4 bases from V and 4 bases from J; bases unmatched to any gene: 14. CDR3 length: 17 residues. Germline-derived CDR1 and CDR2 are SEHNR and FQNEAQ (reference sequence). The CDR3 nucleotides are TGTGCCAGCAGCTCTGGAGTCCTGGGACTAGCTGTGTACGAGCAGTACTTC. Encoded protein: CASSSGVLGLAVYEQYF.

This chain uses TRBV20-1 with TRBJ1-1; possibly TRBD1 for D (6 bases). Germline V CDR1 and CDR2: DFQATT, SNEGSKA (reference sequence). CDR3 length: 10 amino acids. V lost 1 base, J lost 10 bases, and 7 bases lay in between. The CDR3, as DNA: TGCAGTGCTAGAGGCAGGGGAGCTTTCTTT. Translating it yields CSARGRGAFF.

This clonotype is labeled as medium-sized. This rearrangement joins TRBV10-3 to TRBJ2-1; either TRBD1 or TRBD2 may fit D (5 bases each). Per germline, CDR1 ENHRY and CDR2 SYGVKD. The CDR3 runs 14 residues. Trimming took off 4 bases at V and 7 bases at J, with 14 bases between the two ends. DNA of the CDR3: TGTGCCATCAGTGTAAGGGGTCGGGAAAATGAGCAGTTCTTC. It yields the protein CAISVRGRENEQFF.

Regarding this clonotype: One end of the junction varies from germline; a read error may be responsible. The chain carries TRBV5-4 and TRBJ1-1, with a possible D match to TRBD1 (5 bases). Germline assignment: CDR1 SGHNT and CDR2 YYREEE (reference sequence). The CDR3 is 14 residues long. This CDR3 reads CASSLWGADTEAIF. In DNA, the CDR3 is TGTGCCAGCAGCTTGTGGGGCGCGGACACTGAAGCTATCTTT.

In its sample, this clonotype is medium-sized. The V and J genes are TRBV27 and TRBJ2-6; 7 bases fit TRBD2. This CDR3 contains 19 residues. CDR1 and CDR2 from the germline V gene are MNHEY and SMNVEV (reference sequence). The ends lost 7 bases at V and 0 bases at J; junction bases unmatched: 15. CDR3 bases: TGTGCCAGCAAAGCGGGGAGTGATCGGGTCCGCTCTGGGGCCAACGTCCTGACTTTC. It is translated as CASKAGSDRVRSGANVLTF. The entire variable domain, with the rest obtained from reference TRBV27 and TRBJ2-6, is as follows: EAQVTQNPRYLITVTGKKLTVTCSQNMNHEYMSWYRQDPGLGLRQIYYSMNVEVTDKGDVPEGYKVSRKEKRNFPLILESPSPNQTSLYFCASKAGSDRVRSGANVLTFGAGSRLTVL.

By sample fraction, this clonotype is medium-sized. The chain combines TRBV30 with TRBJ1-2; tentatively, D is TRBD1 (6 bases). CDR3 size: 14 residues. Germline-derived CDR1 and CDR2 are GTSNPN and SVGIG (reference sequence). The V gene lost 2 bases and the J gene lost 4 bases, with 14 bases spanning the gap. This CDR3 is CAWSPTGFGYGYTF. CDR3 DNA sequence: TGTGCCTGGAGTCCAACAGGGTTTGGCTATGGCTACACCTTC.

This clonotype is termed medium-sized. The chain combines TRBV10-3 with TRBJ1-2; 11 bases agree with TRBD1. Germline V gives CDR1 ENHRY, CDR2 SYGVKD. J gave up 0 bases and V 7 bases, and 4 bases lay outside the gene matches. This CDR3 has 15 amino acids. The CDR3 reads CAIKGQGVANYGYTF. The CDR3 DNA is TGTGCCATCAAGGGACAGGGGGTAGCTAACTATGGCTACACCTTC.

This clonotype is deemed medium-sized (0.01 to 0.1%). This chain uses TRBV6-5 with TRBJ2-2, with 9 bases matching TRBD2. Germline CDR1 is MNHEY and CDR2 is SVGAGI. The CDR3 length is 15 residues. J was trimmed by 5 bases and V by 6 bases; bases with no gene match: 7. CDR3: CASSRLAGTTGELFF. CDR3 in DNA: TGTGCCAGCAGCCGCCTAGCGGGGACGACCGGGGAGCTGTTTTTT.

CDR3 in amino acids: CASSALGQESTDTQYF. CDR3 nucleotides: TGTGCCAGCAGTGCCTTGGGACAGGAGAGCACAGATACGCAGTATTTT. This chain connects TRBV28 to TRBJ2-3; 8 bases fit TRBD1. The CDR3 is made up of 16 amino acids. Germline V gene data show CDR1 as MDHEN and CDR2 as SYDVKM. V was clipped by 5 bases and J by 0 bases; unmatched bases: 7.

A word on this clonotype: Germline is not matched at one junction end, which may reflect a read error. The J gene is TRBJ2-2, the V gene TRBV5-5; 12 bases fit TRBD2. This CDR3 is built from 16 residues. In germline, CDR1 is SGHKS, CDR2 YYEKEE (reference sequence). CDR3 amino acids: CASSGLLAGGSGELFF. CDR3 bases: TGCGCCAGCAGCGGTCTACTAGCGGGGGGTTCCGGGGAGCTGTTTTTT.

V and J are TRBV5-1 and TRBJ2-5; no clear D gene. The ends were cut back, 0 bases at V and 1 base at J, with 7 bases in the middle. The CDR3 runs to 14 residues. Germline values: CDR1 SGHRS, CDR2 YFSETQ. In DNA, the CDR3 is TGCGCCAGCAGCTTGGCCCACAGCCAAGAGACCCAGTACTTC. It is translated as CASSLAHSQETQYF.

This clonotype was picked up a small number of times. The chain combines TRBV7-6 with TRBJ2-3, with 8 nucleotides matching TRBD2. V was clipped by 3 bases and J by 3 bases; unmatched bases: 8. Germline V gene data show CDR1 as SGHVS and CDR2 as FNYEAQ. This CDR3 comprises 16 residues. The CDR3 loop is CASSLVPSGSTDTQYF. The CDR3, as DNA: TGTGCCAGCAGCTTGGTCCCCAGCGGGAGTACAGATACGCAGTATTTT.

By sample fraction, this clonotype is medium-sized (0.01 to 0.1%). In DNA form, the CDR3 reads TGTGCCAGTCGAGGGACAGGGTCTGGGGCCAACGTCCTGACTTTC. This sequence encodes CASRGTGSGANVLTF. The chain uses TRBV19 and TRBJ2-6; TRBD1 agrees at 9 bases. With 8 bases clipped from V and 1 base from J, the junction kept 3 bases outside the gene matches. Germline-derived CDR1 and CDR2 are LNHDA and SQIVND (reference sequence). This CDR3 spans 15 amino acids.